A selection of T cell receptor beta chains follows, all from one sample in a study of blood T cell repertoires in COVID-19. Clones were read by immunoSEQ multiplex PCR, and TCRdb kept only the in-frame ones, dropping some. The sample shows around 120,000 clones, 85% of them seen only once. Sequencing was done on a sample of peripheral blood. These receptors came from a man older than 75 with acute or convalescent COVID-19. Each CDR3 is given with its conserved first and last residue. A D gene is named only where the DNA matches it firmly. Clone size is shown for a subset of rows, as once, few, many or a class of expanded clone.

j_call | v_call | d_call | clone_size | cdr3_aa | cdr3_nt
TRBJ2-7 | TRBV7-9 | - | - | CASSLGEAGQYF | TGTGCCAGCAGCTTAGGGGAGGCCGGGCAGTACTTC
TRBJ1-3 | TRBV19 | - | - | CASSALLTSSGNTIYF | TGTGCCAGTAGTGCTCTCCTAACCTCCTCTGGAAACACCATATATTTT
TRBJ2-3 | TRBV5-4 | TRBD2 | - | CASSLASLAGGPTDTQYF | TGTGCCAGCAGCTTGGCCTCCCTAGCGGGGGGGCCGACAGATACGCAGTATTTT
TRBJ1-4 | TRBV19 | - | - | CASRVSVDEKLFF | TGTGCCAGTCGGGTTTCAGTCGATGAAAAACTGTTTTTT
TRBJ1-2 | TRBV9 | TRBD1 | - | CASSPGQGAQGYTF | TGTGCCAGCAGCCCGGGACAGGGGGCGCAGGGCTACACCTTC
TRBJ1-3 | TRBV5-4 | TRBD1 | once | CASSPGGTAYGNTIYF | TGTGCCAGCAGCCCCGGCGGGACAGCCTATGGAAACACCATATATTTT
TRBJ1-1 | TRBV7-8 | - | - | CASSSRGTEAFF | TGTGCCAGCAGCTCGAGGGGGACTGAAGCTTTCTTT
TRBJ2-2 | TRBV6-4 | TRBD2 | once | CASSEQERGRLFF | TGTGCCAGCAGTGAACAGGAGCGGGGGCGACTGTTTTTT
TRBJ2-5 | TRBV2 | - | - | CALRGGASKTQYF | TGTGCCTTAAGGGGGGGCGCCTCCAAGACCCAGTACTTC
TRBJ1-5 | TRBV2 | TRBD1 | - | CASSLTGDQPQHF | TGTGCCAGCAGTCTGACAGGGGATCAGCCCCAGCATTTT
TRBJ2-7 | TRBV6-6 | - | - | CASSSGNRLGEQYF | TGTGCCAGCAGTTCAGGGAACCGACTGGGGGAGCAGTACTTC
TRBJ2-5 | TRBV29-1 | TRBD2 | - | CSVAGLAGVGETQYF | TGCAGCGTAGCGGGACTAGCGGGAGTGGGGGAGACCCAGTACTTC
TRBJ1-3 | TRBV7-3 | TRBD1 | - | CASSLEGQGAAGNTIYF | TGTGCCAGCAGCTTAGAAGGACAGGGGGCGGCCGGAAACACCATATATTTT
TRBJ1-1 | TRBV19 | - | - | CASSMTSPGNTEAFF | TGTGCCAGTAGTATGACCTCCCCAGGGAACACTGAAGCTTTCTTT
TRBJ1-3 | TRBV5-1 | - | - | CASSLVQGSSGNTIYF | TGCGCCAGCAGCTTGGTCCAGGGCTCCTCTGGAAACACCATATATTTT
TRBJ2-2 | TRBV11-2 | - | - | CASSLESGPNTGELFF | TGTGCCAGCAGCTTAGAGAGCGGCCCGAACACCGGGGAGCTGTTTTTT
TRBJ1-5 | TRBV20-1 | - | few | CSAAGFQPQHF | TGCAGTGCGGCAGGGTTTCAGCCCCAGCATTTT
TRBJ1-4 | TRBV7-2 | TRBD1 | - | CASSSQGVGEKLFF | TGTGCCAGCAGCTCACAGGGGGTTGGTGAAAAACTGTTTTTT
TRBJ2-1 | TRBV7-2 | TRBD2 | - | CASSNWATSGRENEQFF | TGTGCCAGCAGCAATTGGGCGACTAGCGGGAGGGAGAATGAGCAGTTCTTC
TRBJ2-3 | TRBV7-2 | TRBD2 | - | CASSLDGSGRLGTQYF | TGTGCCAGCAGCTTAGATGGTAGCGGGAGATTAGGTACGCAGTATTTT
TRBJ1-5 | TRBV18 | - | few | CASSPSGGDSNQPQHF | TGTGCCAGCTCACCAAGTGGGGGGGATAGCAATCAGCCCCAGCATTTT
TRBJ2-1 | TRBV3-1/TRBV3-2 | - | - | CASSAIPGNEQFF | TGTGCCAGCAGCGCTATTCCCGGCAATGAGCAGTTCTTC
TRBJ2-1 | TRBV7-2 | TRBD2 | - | CASSLLTSGPNEQFF | TGTGCCAGCAGCTTATTAACTAGCGGGCCAAATGAGCAGTTCTTC
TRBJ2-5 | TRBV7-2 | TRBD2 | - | CASSRPLLAGQETQYF | TGTGCCAGCAGCCGTCCCTTACTAGCGGGGCAAGAGACCCAGTACTTC
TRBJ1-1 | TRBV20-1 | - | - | CSASRQGLDTEAFF | TGCAGTGCTAGTAGGCAGGGTCTGGACACTGAAGCTTTCTTT
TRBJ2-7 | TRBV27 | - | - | CASSSGTSVGEQYF | TGTGCCAGCAGCTCCGGGACTTCAGTCGGCGAGCAGTACTTC
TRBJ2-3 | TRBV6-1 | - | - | CASSEAQGRWVTTDTQYF | TGTGCCAGCAGTGAAGCACAGGGCCGTTGGGTTACCACAGATACGCAGTATTTT
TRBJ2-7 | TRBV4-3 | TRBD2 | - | CASSQALSGSFSYEQYF | TGCGCCAGCAGCCAAGCCTTAAGCGGGAGTTTTTCCTACGAGCAGTACTTC
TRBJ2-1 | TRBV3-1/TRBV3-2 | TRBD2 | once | CASSQEYGTSLTEQFF | TGTGCCAGCAGCCAAGAGTATGGGACTAGCTTAACTGAGCAGTTCTTC
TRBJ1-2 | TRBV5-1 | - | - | CASSPGENYGYTF | TGCGCCAGCAGCCCGGGAGAAAACTATGGCTACACCTTC
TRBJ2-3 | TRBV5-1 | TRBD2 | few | CASSRLAGGPVDTQYF | TGCGCCAGCAGCCGACTAGCGGGAGGGCCAGTAGATACGCAGTATTTT
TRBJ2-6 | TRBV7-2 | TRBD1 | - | CASSLTGAGANVLTF | TGTGCCAGCAGCTTGACAGGGGCTGGGGCCAACGTCCTGACTTTC
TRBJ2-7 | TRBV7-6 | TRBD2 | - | CASSLGLAGGYEQYF | TGTGCCAGCAGCTTAGGACTAGCGGGAGGCTACGAGCAGTACTTC
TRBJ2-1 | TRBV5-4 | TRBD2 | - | CASSSGTSGSSSYNEQFF | TGTGCCAGCAGTTCCGGGACTAGCGGATCTAGCTCCTACAATGAGCAGTTCTTC
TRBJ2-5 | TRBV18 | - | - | CASSPPRGGLDQETQYF | TGTGCCAGCTCACCCCCGAGGGGGGGGCTCGACCAAGAGACCCAGTACTTC
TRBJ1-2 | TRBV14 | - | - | CASSPSSYGYTF | TGTGCCAGCAGCCCGTCGTCCTATGGCTACACCTTC
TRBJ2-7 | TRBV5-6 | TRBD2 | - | CASTPWREGRYEQYF | TGTGCCAGCACCCCTTGGCGGGAGGGCCGCTACGAGCAGTACTTC
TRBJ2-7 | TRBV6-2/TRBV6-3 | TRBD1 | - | CASSRQTGRGHEQYF | TGTGCCAGCAGTCGGCAGACAGGGAGAGGCCACGAGCAGTACTTC
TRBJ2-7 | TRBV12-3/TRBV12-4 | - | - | CASSSTGYEQYF | TGTGCCAGCAGTTCGACAGGCTACGAGCAGTACTTC
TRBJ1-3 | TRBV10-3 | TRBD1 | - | CAVQRQGSGNTIYF | TGTGCCGTCCAACGACAGGGCTCTGGAAACACCATATATTTT
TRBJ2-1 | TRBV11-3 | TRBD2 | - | CASSQRLAGGRNEQFF | TGTGCCAGCAGCCAAAGACTAGCGGGGGGGCGGAATGAGCAGTTCTTC
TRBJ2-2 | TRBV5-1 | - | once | CASSWGDRDTGELFF | TGCGCCAGCAGCTGGGGGGACAGAGACACCGGGGAGCTGTTTTTT
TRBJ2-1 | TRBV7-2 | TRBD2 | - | CASSFSGTTYNEQFF | TGTGCCAGCAGCTTTAGCGGGACAACCTACAATGAGCAGTTCTTC
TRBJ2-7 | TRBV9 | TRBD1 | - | CASSVGVSTGQAEQYF | TGTGCCAGCAGCGTGGGGGTTAGTACAGGACAGGCCGAGCAGTACTTC
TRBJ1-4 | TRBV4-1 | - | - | CASSRQESNEKLFF | TGCGCCAGCAGTCGTCAGGAAAGCAATGAAAAACTGTTTTTT
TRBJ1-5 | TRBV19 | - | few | CASTPGDYSNQPQHF | TGTGCCAGTACCCCAGGGGATTATAGCAATCAGCCCCAGCATTTT
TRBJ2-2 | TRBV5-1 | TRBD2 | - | CASSTASGSTGELFF | TGCGCCAGCAGCACCGCTAGCGGAAGCACCGGGGAGCTGTTTTTT
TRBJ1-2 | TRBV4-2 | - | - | CASSQVSNSKEGYGYTF | TGTGCCAGCAGCCAAGTATCTAACAGCAAGGAGGGCTATGGCTACACCTTC
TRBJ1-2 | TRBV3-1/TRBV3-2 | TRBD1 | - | CASSQRQGEDGYTF | TGTGCCAGCAGCCAGAGACAGGGGGAGGATGGCTACACCTTC